What follows is one T cell receptor beta chain and its context. The antigen is undetermined. The data stem from a study of cytomegalovirus exposure and HLA in healthy donors. This PCR relied on a set of 60 Vbeta primers and 13 Jbeta primers. The method was immunoSEQ multiplex PCR; TCRdb's version includes in-frame clones alone and lacks a portion of them. This table has over 140,000 clones, more than 75% appearing once. This CDR3 has 16 residues. CDR1 is SEHNR, CDR2 FQNEAQ, per germline (reference sequence). V lost 1 base to trimming and J lost 0 bases, with 9 bases between them. Study observations and caveats: Most TCR sequences were seen very rarely across donors, but some public TCRs occurred in many. Sequencing depth across donors, presence/absence analyses assumed, was roughly uniform.

The gene calls are TRBV7-9 and TRBJ2-2; no clear D. The TCR comes from a man between 50 and 59 years old in good health and CMV-seronegative. The sequencing sample was made of PBMCs. The CDR3 region is CASSLGLAANTGELFF. CDR3 DNA: TGTGCCAGCAGCTTAGGACTGGCCGCGAACACCGGGGAGCTGTTTTTT.